The 28 T cell receptor beta chains given below trace back to one sample, sequenced in a study of blood T cell repertoires in COVID-19. Data came from immunoSEQ multiplex PCR; TCRdb stores just in-frame clones and leaves some out. This sample has about 50,000 clones, with approximately 80% found just once. Specimen: peripheral blood. The receptors stem from a woman of 80 years or more with COVID-19, enrolled during active disease.

The chain uses TRBV6-5 and TRBJ1-1, with 9 bases lining up with TRBD1. Germline trimming cut 5 bases from V and 4 bases from J; bases unmatched to any gene: 8. The CDR3 has 15 amino acids. Germline assignment: CDR1 MNHEY and CDR2 SVGAGI. For the CDR3, the DNA is TGTGCCAGCAGTCAGCAAGGACAGGGGTTCACTGAAGCTTTCTTT. Its translation: CASSQQGQGFTEAFF.

This clone was observed a few times. The chain is built from TRBV6-6 and TRBJ2-1; D not resolved. Germline V gene data show CDR1 as MNHNY and CDR2 as SVGAGI (reference sequence). Trimming took off 5 bases at V and 0 bases at J, with 11 bases between the two ends. The CDR3 is 15 residues long. In nucleotides, the CDR3 is TGTGCCAGCAGTGCGCTCCCAGGCTCCTACAATGAGCAGTTCTTC. The encoded protein is CASSALPGSYNEQFF.

V usage is TRBV9 and J usage is TRBJ2-1; 8 bases align to TRBD1. The CDR3 is made up of 17 amino acids. From germline, CDR1 is SGDLS and CDR2 YYNGEE. Trimming took 0 bases from V and 2 from J; bases not matched to a gene: 7. The CDR3 is CASSVEGQVGAYNEQFF. The CDR3 nucleotides are TGTGCCAGCAGCGTAGAGGGACAGGTTGGCGCCTACAATGAGCAGTTCTTC.

The chain links TRBV5-1 to TRBJ1-2, with 9 bases aligning to TRBD1. J gave up 4 bases and V 2 bases, and 9 bases lay outside the gene matches. The CDR3 has 16 residues. The germline CDR1 and CDR2 sequences are SGHRS and YFSETQ. The CDR3 spells CASSFTPGQGGYGYTF. The CDR3 region has the DNA TGCGCCAGCAGCTTCACACCGGGACAGGGTGGCTATGGCTACACCTTC.

This sequence joins TRBV5-1 and TRBJ2-3; TRBD1 might be the D (6 bases). The CDR3 is made up of 16 amino acids. V dropped 6 bases and J dropped 2 bases, with 19 bases sitting between them. Germline V gene sequence: CDR1 SGHRS, CDR2 YFSETQ. As DNA, the CDR3 is TGCGCCAGCACCCCATACCCCGACAGGATCACAGATACGCAGTATTTT. This gives the protein CASTPYPDRITDTQYF.

V and J are TRBV6-5 and TRBJ2-3; 10 nucleotides match TRBD1. The CDR3 is made up of 15 amino acids. CDR1 and CDR2 from the germline V gene are MNHEY and SVGAGI. J was trimmed by 2 bases and V by 10 bases; bases with no gene match: 9. The CDR3 spells CAIDRQGASTDTQYF. In DNA form, the CDR3 reads TGTGCCATCGACCGACAGGGGGCCTCCACAGATACGCAGTATTTT.

The rearrangement links TRBV19 to TRBJ2-5; 9 bases agree with TRBD1. V shed 3 bases and J 6 bases; nucleotides not matched to a gene: 5. The germline gives CDR1 LNHDA, CDR2 SQIVND (reference sequence). The CDR3 runs 14 residues. The CDR3 bases are TGTGCCAGTAGTATTACAGGGGGCATGCAGACCCAGTACTTC. It translates to CASSITGGMQTQYF.

The chain carries TRBV11-2 and TRBJ1-2, with D possibly TRBD1 on 5 matching bases. V was cut by 7 bases and J by 2 bases, with 14 bases left in between. This CDR3 comprises 14 residues. Germline CDR1 SGHAT, CDR2 FQNNGV. This CDR3 is CASTSSRGNYGYTF. The CDR3 DNA follows: TGTGCCAGCACCTCCAGTCGGGGGAACTATGGCTACACCTTC.

This sequence joins TRBV29-1 and TRBJ1-1, with D hard to call. This CDR3 region has 11 residues. Trimming removed 5 bases from V and 1 base from J, with 5 bases in between. CDR1 is SQVTM and CDR2 is ANQGSEA in the germline V gene. CDR3 residues: CSVHKNTEAFF. CDR3 sequence (DNA): TGCAGCGTTCACAAGAACACTGAAGCTTTCTTT.

The rearrangement links TRBV2 to TRBJ2-3; TRBD1 is a possible D gene (6 bases). Trimming removed 9 bases from V and 8 bases from J, with 15 bases in between. Germline V lookup: CDR1 SNHLY, CDR2 FYNNEI. The CDR3 extends over 12 amino acids. CDR3 residues: CASAGGLSTQYF. CDR3 in DNA: TGTGCCAGTGCTGGGGGCCTGTCTACGCAGTATTTT.

The chain links TRBV7-6 to TRBJ1-1; D ambiguous. With 1 base removed from V and 3 bases from J, the gap between germline ends came to 12 bases. Germline CDR1 is SGHVS and CDR2 is FNYEAQ. The CDR3 loop spans 15 amino acids. This CDR3 reads CASSLGISTYTEAFF. The CDR3, as DNA: TGTGCCAGCAGCTTAGGGATCTCGACATACACTGAAGCTTTCTTT.

The chain's CDR3 is CASSHTQGLLRETQYF. The CDR3 DNA reads TGTGCCAGCAGCCACACACAGGGATTATTAAGAGAGACCCAGTACTTC. J is TRBJ2-5 and V is TRBV14; maybe TRBD1 (6 bases). CDR3 size: 16 residues. V dropped 3 bases and J dropped 4 bases, with 18 bases sitting between them. In germline, CDR1 is SGHDN, CDR2 FVKESK.

The chain links TRBV6-6 to TRBJ1-2; 11 nucleotides line up with TRBD1. V shed 6 bases, J shed 3 bases, and the junction held 9 bases outside the gene matches. The germline V gene encodes CDR1 MNHNY and CDR2 SVGAGI (reference sequence). CDR3 length: 16 residues. The CDR3 region has the DNA TGTGCCAGCAGCCCAAGAAGGACAGGGGGCGACTATGGCTACACCTTC. It yields the protein CASSPRRTGGDYGYTF.

The chain combines TRBV11-2 with TRBJ1-1; perhaps TRBD1 as D (5 bases). The germline CDR1 and CDR2 sequences are SGHAT and FQNNGV. The CDR3 is 15 residues long. With 3 bases removed from V and 0 bases from J, the gap between germline ends came to 11 bases. CDR3 sequence reads: CASSFNRLLNTEAFF. DNA of the CDR3: TGTGCCAGCAGCTTCAACAGGCTCCTGAACACTGAAGCTTTCTTT.

This clone appeared a few times. The chain couples TRBV6-1 to TRBJ1-2, with TRBD1 matching 9 bases. CDR3 length equals 16 residues. Germline CDR1 and CDR2: MNHNS and SASEGT. With 0 bases clipped from V and 7 bases from J, the junction kept 9 bases outside the gene matches. The CDR3 sequence: CASSEAILDRGSGYTF. DNA of the CDR3: TGTGCCAGCAGTGAAGCCATATTGGACAGGGGTTCTGGCTACACCTTC.

V is TRBV3-1 (or the pseudogene TRBV3-2) and J is TRBJ1-5; TRBD1 might be the D (5 bases). Germline CDR1 LGHDT, CDR2 YNNKEL (reference sequence). V was cut by 3 bases and J by 7 bases, with 16 bases left in between. This CDR3 contains 15 residues. The CDR3 bases are TGTGCCAGCAGCCATGGCGATGGGGCTATCCAGCCCCAGCATTTT. Translation gives CASSHGDGAIQPQHF.

A word on this clone: This sample also contains other DNA sequences that code for the same CDR3. The V call is TRBV9, the J call TRBJ2-3; the match to TRBD1 covers 9 bases. CDR1 and CDR2 (germline): SGDLS, YYNGEE. After removal of 0 bases from V and 5 bases from J, the junction contained 7 bases not matched to a gene. This CDR3 has 16 amino acids. As DNA, the CDR3 is TGTGCCAGCAGCGTAGGGTGGGACAGGGTGATAGATACGCAGTATTTT. It translates to CASSVGWDRVIDTQYF.

The chain joins TRBV19 to TRBJ2-1; TRBD2 matches at 11 bases. After removal of 3 bases from V and 4 bases from J, the junction contained 11 bases not matched to a gene. The CDR3 runs 18 residues. From germline, CDR1 is LNHDA and CDR2 SQIVND (reference sequence). In DNA form, the CDR3 reads TGTGCCAGTAGTATTCTCTTTACTAGCGGGAGCCTTTACAATGAGCAGTTCTTC. It yields the protein CASSILFTSGSLYNEQFF.

There are a few counts of this clone. The rearrangement uses TRBV7-8 and TRBJ1-1, with D possibly TRBD1 on 6 matching bases. From germline, CDR1 is SGHVS and CDR2 FQNEAQ. V lost 4 bases to trimming and J lost 1 base, with 10 bases between them. The CDR3 is 14 amino acids. The CDR3 coding sequence is TGTGCCAGCAGCTCACAGGGCCAGAACACTGAAGCTTTCTTT. This sequence encodes CASSSQGQNTEAFF. The complete variable domain, with remaining parts taken from reference TRBV7-8 and TRBJ1-1, reads GAGVSQSPRYKVAKRGQDVALRCDPISGHVSLFWYQQALGQGPEFLTYFQNEAQLDKSGLPSDRFFAERPEGSVSTLKIQRTQQEDSAVYLCASSSQGQNTEAFFGQGTRLTVV.

The chain is built from TRBV28 and TRBJ1-6; 7 nucleotides line up with TRBD1. The CDR3 contains 13 residues. Germline CDR1 reads MDHEN; CDR2 reads SYDVKM. Trimming took 7 bases from V and 10 from J; bases not matched to a gene: 7. Here the CDR3 reads CASTTGFYSPLHF. CDR3 nucleotides: TGTGCCAGCACGACAGGGTTTTACTCACCCCTCCACTTT.

In this sample, this clone turned up a few times. The DNA of the CDR3 is TGTGCCAGCAGCGGTAGACAGTCTAACTATGGCTACACCTTC. Translation gives CASSGRQSNYGYTF. This chain uses TRBV11-1 with TRBJ1-2, with D possibly matching TRBD1 (5 bases). The CDR3 loop spans 14 amino acids. Germline CDR1 SGHAT, CDR2 FQDESV (reference sequence). V was trimmed by 5 bases and J by 0 bases, leaving 10 bases between them.

J is TRBJ2-1 and V is TRBV5-6; 13 bases match TRBD2. Germline V gene lookup returns CDR1 SGHDT and CDR2 YYEEEE. The V segment lost 3 bases and the J segment 10 bases; nucleotides outside the gene matches: 7. CDR3 length: 15 amino acids. CDR3 nucleotide sequence: TGTGCCAGCAGCTCCGGGACTAGCGGGACTAGGGAGCAGTTCTTC. Its translation: CASSSGTSGTREQFF.

The V call is TRBV5-1, the J call TRBJ2-7, with 11 bases aligning to TRBD2. V was pared by 2 bases and J by 4 bases, with 5 bases of the junction left unmatched. The CDR3 extends over 15 amino acids. Germline V CDR1 and CDR2: SGHRS, YFSETQ. The DNA of the CDR3 is TGCGCCAGCAGCTTACTAGCGGGAGAAAGTTACGAGCAGTACTTC. The encoded protein is CASSLLAGESYEQYF.

This clone came up once. This chain connects TRBV4-1 to TRBJ2-2, with 7 bases that match TRBD1. V dropped 0 bases and J dropped 4; count of bases not matched to a gene: 5. CDR1 and CDR2 from the germline V gene are MGHRA and YSYEKL. CDR3 length: 16 residues. The CDR3 bases are TGCGCCAGCAGCCAAGATCTAGACAGGGCCACCGGGGAGCTGTTTTTT. Its translation is CASSQDLDRATGELFF.

As regards this clone: Compared with germline, one end of the junction differs, possibly owing to a read error. This sequence joins TRBV5-1 and TRBJ2-3; D ambiguous. CDR1 and CDR2 (germline): SGHRS, YFSETQ. The CDR3 runs 14 residues. The DNA of the CDR3 is TGCGCCAGCACCTTGAGGTTGAGGACAGATACGCAGTATTTT. It codes for CASTLRLRTDTQYF.

The chain joins TRBV3-1 (or the pseudogene TRBV3-2) to TRBJ1-3; D may be TRBD1 (5 bases). CDR3 length: 17 residues. V gave up 2 bases and J gave up 0 bases, with 14 bases separating them. Germline V gene lookup returns CDR1 LGHDT and CDR2 YNNKEL (reference sequence). CDR3 coding DNA: TGTGCCAGCAGCCAAAGAGACAGACCGAGCTCTGGAAACACCATATATTTT. Translation gives CASSQRDRPSSGNTIYF.

This chain uses TRBV28 with TRBJ2-3, with D possibly matching TRBD1 (7 bases). The CDR3 totals 14 residues. Per germline, CDR1 MDHEN and CDR2 SYDVKM. Deletions cut 6 bases from V and 5 bases from J, with 15 bases between. The CDR3 reads CASREQGRGDTQYF. CDR3 DNA sequence: TGTGCCAGCAGGGAACAGGGGCGGGGAGATACGCAGTATTTT.

The genes are TRBV19 and TRBJ2-3; a weak D match, TRBD2 (7 bases). This CDR3 comprises 13 residues. Germline CDR1 reads LNHDA; CDR2 reads SQIVND (reference sequence). V was cut by 8 bases and J by 4 bases, with 13 bases left in between. The DNA for the CDR3 is TGTGCCAGTCGTACGGGGGGCGCAGATACGCAGTATTTT. It encodes CASRTGGADTQYF.